This T cell receptor (beta chain) was documented in a study of CD8 T cells in ankylosing spondylitis. Study conclusions and caveats: In ankylosing spondylitis blood, a motif of seven to nine highly homologous TCR beta variants appeared characteristic.

Via MiXCR, TCRdb re-called the 5' RACE reads, giving one row per CDR3 protein. The sample contains about 540,000 distinct CDR3 sequences, about 13% of which appear only once. In the case of this clonotype: The antigen is not known.

Material for sequencing was blood, either unsorted or a sorted T cell fraction (not recorded which). This receptor was identified in a male donor with ankylosing spondylitis.

The CDR3 coding sequence is TGTGCCAGCAGCATAGGACACTCCTGGGAGGGCCGAGGGGAGACCCAGTACTTC. This translates into CASSIGHSWEGRGETQYF. The chain recombines TRBV5-6 with TRBJ2-5; 7 bases align to TRBD2. This CDR3 has 18 amino acids. Germline trimming cut 4 bases from V and 5 bases from J; bases unmatched to any gene: 20. The germline CDR1 and CDR2 sequences are SGHDT and YYEEEE.